These T cell receptor beta chains were read from a single sample in a study of early T cells in non-severe SARS-CoV-2 infection. TCRdb re-called the 5' RACE reads with MiXCR, one entry per CDR3 protein. The table lists more than 90,000 distinct CDR3 sequences, 11% of them singletons. The sequenced material came from whole blood. These receptor sequences come from an adult who was a healthcare worker with PCR-confirmed SARS-CoV-2 infection or an uninfected control (not recorded which). Both conserved end residues are part of each CDR3. The order of the fields is V gene, J gene, D gene, clone size, CDR3 protein, CDR3 DNA. The D gene is left open where the match is weak. For some rows the clone size is stated as once, few or many, or as a class when expanded; others skip it.

v_gene: TRBV20-1; j_gene: TRBJ2-5; d_gene: TRBD1; abundance: few; CDR3aa: CSARTRTGGETQYF; CDR3nt: TGCAGTGCTAGAACCCGGACAGGGGGAGAGACCCAGTACTTC
v_gene: TRBV20-1; j_gene: TRBJ2-2; d_gene: TRBD1; abundance: NA; CDR3aa: CSARAQGAGELFF; CDR3nt: TGCAGTGCTAGGGCCCAGGGGGCCGGGGAGCTGTTTTTT
v_gene: TRBV18; j_gene: TRBJ2-1; d_gene: TRBD2; abundance: NA; CDR3aa: CASSPSAGDYNEQFF; CDR3nt: TGTGCCAGCTCACCCTCGGCGGGAGACTACAATGAGCAGTTCTTC
v_gene: TRBV6-6; j_gene: TRBJ2-7; d_gene: TRBD2; abundance: many; CDR3aa: CASSYSERGVYEQYF; CDR3nt: TGTGCCAGCAGTTACAGCGAGCGGGGGGTTTACGAGCAGTACTTC
v_gene: TRBV20-1; j_gene: TRBJ2-1; d_gene: TRBD2; abundance: many; CDR3aa: CSARDGTSGRSEQFF; CDR3nt: TGCAGTGCTAGAGATGGGACTAGCGGAAGGAGTGAGCAGTTCTTC
v_gene: TRBV29-1; j_gene: TRBJ2-7; d_gene: TRBD1; abundance: many; CDR3aa: CSVVHGTGSYEQYF; CDR3nt: TGCAGCGTGGTACATGGGACAGGTTCCTACGAGCAGTACTTC
v_gene: TRBV6-5; j_gene: TRBJ2-5; d_gene: NA; abundance: NA; CDR3aa: CASSRALAGGSQETQYF; CDR3nt: TGTGCCAGCAGTCGGGCCTTGGCAGGGGGGTCGCAAGAGACCCAGTACTTC
v_gene: TRBV6-5; j_gene: TRBJ1-1; d_gene: NA; abundance: few; CDR3aa: CASNQGGGWNTEAFF; CDR3nt: TGTGCCAGCAATCAAGGGGGGGGCTGGAACACTGAAGCTTTCTTT
v_gene: TRBV14; j_gene: TRBJ2-3; d_gene: NA; abundance: NA; CDR3aa: CASSQAGIRADTQYF; CDR3nt: TGTGCCAGCAGCCAAGCCGGAATCAGGGCAGATACGCAGTATTTT
v_gene: TRBV29-1; j_gene: TRBJ2-3; d_gene: NA; abundance: few; CDR3aa: CSVEDPLERSDTQYF; CDR3nt: TGCAGCGTTGAAGATCCCCTAGAGCGGTCAGATACGCAGTATTTT
v_gene: TRBV15; j_gene: TRBJ1-6; d_gene: NA; abundance: many; CDR3aa: CATSRNDNSPLHF; CDR3nt: TGTGCCACCAGCCGGAACGATAATTCACCCCTCCACTTT
v_gene: TRBV6-5; j_gene: TRBJ1-4; d_gene: NA; abundance: NA; CDR3aa: CASSPGGGLNEKLFF; CDR3nt: TGTGCCAGCAGTCCGGGGGGGGGACTTAATGAAAAACTGTTTTTT
v_gene: TRBV20-1; j_gene: TRBJ1-5; d_gene: NA; abundance: NA; CDR3aa: CSARGGLAGSNQPQHF; CDR3nt: TGCAGTGCAAGGGGCGGTTTAGCGGGGAGCAATCAGCCCCAGCATTTT
v_gene: TRBV9; j_gene: TRBJ2-2; d_gene: NA; abundance: few; CDR3aa: CASSVAGANTGELFF; CDR3nt: TGTGCCAGCAGCGTAGCGGGGGCCAACACCGGGGAGCTGTTTTTT
v_gene: TRBV12-3/TRBV12-4; j_gene: TRBJ2-5; d_gene: TRBD2; abundance: many; CDR3aa: CATRGGAIETQYF; CDR3nt: TGTGCCACACGGGGAGGGGCAATCGAGACCCAGTACTTC